One and the same sample provided the 18 T cell receptor beta chains below, sequenced in a study of T cell changes during pregnancy in multiple sclerosis. The method was immunoSEQ multiplex PCR; TCRdb's version includes in-frame clones alone and lacks a portion of them. The sample comprises about 76,000 clones, approximately 92% of which are singletons, and roughly 3.3% rests with the top ten. The sample here was peripheral blood, taken after pregnancy. These receptors all stem from a female donor in good health, enrolled as a control in a pregnancy study.

CDR3 region: CASSWTSGGTDTQYF. The CDR3 DNA is TGTGCCAGCAGCTGGACTAGCGGGGGCACAGATACGCAGTATTTT. The genes are TRBV7-9 and TRBJ2-3; 12 bases fit TRBD2. The CDR3 is made up of 15 amino acids. The germline gives CDR1 SEHNR, CDR2 FQNEAQ (reference sequence). With V trimmed by 4 bases and J by 1 base, 0 bases remained unmatched.

In DNA form, the CDR3 reads TGTGCCAGCAGCCGTCGGAGGGTAGAGACCCAGTACTTC. Protein product: CASSRRRVETQYF. The chain recombines TRBV14 with TRBJ2-5; D possibly corresponds to TRBD2 (6 bases). Trimming took 4 bases from V and 4 from J, leaving 10 bases between them. Germline lookup yields CDR1 SGHDN and CDR2 FVKESK. The CDR3 is made up of 13 amino acids.

The chain is built from TRBV4-1 and TRBJ2-7; tentative D call: TRBD1 (6 bases). V dropped 5 bases and J dropped 2 bases, with 16 bases sitting between them. Germline-derived CDR1 and CDR2 are MGHRA and YSYEKL. There are 15 residues in the CDR3. For the CDR3, the DNA is TGCGCCAGCAGCGACTCTCAGGGGTCCGCCTACGAGCAGTACTTC. It translates to CASSDSQGSAYEQYF.

This clone was recorded once. The V call is TRBV28, the J call TRBJ2-2; no firm D call. V was clipped by 9 bases and J by 1 base, with 6 bases between them. CDR3 length: 12 residues. Per the germline V gene, CDR1 is MDHEN and CDR2 is SYDVKM. This CDR3 reads CASTENTGELFF. The CDR3 region has the DNA TGTGCCAGTACTGAGAACACCGGGGAGCTGTTTTTT.

The V gene is TRBV28, the J gene TRBJ2-7, with D perhaps TRBD2 (6 bases). This CDR3 has 12 amino acids. V was cut by 5 bases and J by 7 bases, with 12 bases left in between. CDR1 is MDHEN, CDR2 SYDVKM, per germline. CDR3: CASSTSLAEQYF. The CDR3 DNA reads TGTGCCAGCAGTACGTCACTAGCAGAGCAGTACTTC.

This chain connects TRBV25-1 to TRBJ2-7, with D maybe TRBD2 (6 bases). The CDR3 consists of 15 residues. V was trimmed by 1 base and J by 3 bases, leaving 13 bases between them. The germline V gene encodes CDR1 MGHDK and CDR2 SYGVNS. CDR3 protein: CASSESGGAIYEQYF. The CDR3 region has the DNA TGTGCCAGCAGTGAATCCGGCGGGGCAATCTACGAGCAGTACTTC.

This chain uses TRBV25-1 with TRBJ2-5, with D possibly TRBD2 on 7 matching bases. Germline loops: CDR1 MGHDK, CDR2 SYGVNS. V dropped 3 bases and J dropped 5 bases, with 16 bases sitting between them. The CDR3 extends over 15 amino acids. CDR3: CASSDPRGAGETQYF. CDR3 DNA sequence: TGTGCCAGCAGTGATCCCCGGGGGGCGGGGGAGACCCAGTACTTC.

In its sample, this clone was seen a few times. The chain has TRBV7-6 and TRBJ1-6, with 7 positions matching TRBD1. Looked up from germline, CDR1 is SGHVS and CDR2 is FNYEAQ. J lost 8 bases, V lost 4 bases, and 11 bases had no gene match. CDR3 length: 16 residues. In nucleotides, the CDR3 is TGTGCCAGCAGCTCCAGCACCGGGACAGTTGATTCACCCCTCCACTTT. Its protein is CASSSSTGTVDSPLHF.

This chain links TRBV7-9 with TRBJ1-1; 9 bases are a match to TRBD1. V lost 5 bases, J lost 5 bases, and 6 bases stayed unmatched. The CDR3 has 14 amino acids. Germline-derived CDR1 and CDR2 are SEHNR and FQNEAQ (reference sequence). The CDR3 is CASSPNRGRTEAFF. The DNA for the CDR3 is TGTGCCAGCAGCCCAAACAGGGGGCGAACTGAAGCTTTCTTT.

The chain combines TRBV28 with TRBJ1-6; D gene unclear. CDR1 and CDR2 from the germline V gene are MDHEN and SYDVKM. The V end was cut by 4 bases, the J end by 9 bases, with 19 bases between. This CDR3 has 16 residues. The CDR3 coding sequence is TGTGCCAGCAGTTCGGCGGCAGGACGGGAGAGTTCACCCCTCCACTTT. This encodes CASSSAAGRESSPLHF.

This sequence joins TRBV5-4 and TRBJ2-5; 8 nucleotides agree with TRBD2. The CDR3 is made up of 14 amino acids. Germline CDR1 SGHNT, CDR2 YYREEE (reference sequence). The J segment lost 5 bases and the V segment lost 4 bases, leaving 7 bases of the junction unmatched. The CDR3 coding sequence is TGTGCCAGCAGCCCGGGGGGGCTCCGGGAGACCCAGTACTTC. Amino acids: CASSPGGLRETQYF.

The CDR3 DNA is TGCGCCAGCAGCCCTCAAGGAGGGCCGGGAGAGACCCAGTACTTC. Translation: CASSPQGGPGETQYF. The rearrangement uses TRBV5-1 and TRBJ2-5, with D possibly matching TRBD2 (6 bases). V gave up 4 bases and J gave up 4 bases, with 17 bases separating them. The V gene's germline CDR1 is SGHRS and CDR2 YFSETQ. The length of the CDR3 is 15 residues.

The chain couples TRBV11-3 to TRBJ1-3, with 9 positions matching TRBD1. V lost 5 bases and J lost 4; bases outside the gene matches: 6. The CDR3 is 15 amino acids. Germline CDR1 SGHNT, CDR2 YENEEA. CDR3 coding DNA: TGTGCCAGCAGCAAACAGGGGGCAGAAGGAAACACCATATATTTT. It is translated as CASSKQGAEGNTIYF. The complete variable domain, with remaining parts taken from reference TRBV11-3 and TRBJ1-3, reads EAGVVQSPRYKIIEKKQPVAFWCNPISGHNTLYWYLQNLGQGPELLIRYENEEAVDDSQLPKDRFSAERLKGVDSTLKIQPAELGDSAVYLCASSKQGAEGNTIYFGEGSWLTVV.

The chain carries TRBV29-1 and TRBJ1-2; 7 bases map to TRBD1. This CDR3 contains 13 residues. The germline gives CDR1 SQVTM, CDR2 ANQGSEA. The trim removed 0 bases at V and 7 bases at J, leaving 5 bases unmatched. The CDR3 here is CSVEEGGAVGYTF. In DNA, the CDR3 is TGCAGCGTTGAAGAAGGGGGCGCCGTTGGCTACACCTTC.

The gene calls are TRBV28 and TRBJ2-2; D not certain. The CDR3 consists of 16 residues. Germline V gene lookup returns CDR1 MDHEN and CDR2 SYDVKM. Trimming removed 3 bases from V and 4 bases from J, with 15 bases in between. CDR3 sequence (DNA): TGTGCCAGCAGTTTTGTTCTAGACGGCGGCACCGGGGAGCTGTTTTTT. Protein sequence: CASSFVLDGGTGELFF.

V usage is TRBV2 and J usage is TRBJ2-1; TRBD2 might be the D (6 bases). Germline CDR1 is SNHLY and CDR2 is FYNNEI. Trimming stripped 6 bases from V and 7 bases from J, with 13 bases between. This CDR3 has 13 amino acids. The CDR3 reads CASREGFTNEQFF. The DNA of the CDR3 is TGTGCCAGCAGGGAGGGCTTCACAAATGAGCAGTTCTTC.

The rearrangement links TRBV6-1 to TRBJ1-5; D may be TRBD1 (6 bases). This CDR3 has 12 residues. Germline V lookup: CDR1 MNHNS, CDR2 SASEGT. Trimming shortened V by 6 bases and J by 14 bases, and 17 bases separated the two germline ends. The CDR3 loop is CASSADSLREHF. CDR3 nucleotide sequence: TGTGCCAGCAGCGCGGACAGTCTCCGGGAGCATTTT.

The chain recombines TRBV27 with TRBJ1-2; D unclear. CDR3 size: 13 residues. The germline gives CDR1 MNHEY, CDR2 SMNVEV (reference sequence). V was pared by 5 bases and J by 2 bases, with 9 bases between. The chain's CDR3 is CASSPRENYGYTF. CDR3 sequence (DNA): TGTGCCAGCAGTCCCCGGGAGAACTATGGCTACACCTTC.